A selection of T cell receptor beta chains follows, all from one sample in a study of blood T cell repertoires in COVID-19. The table came from immunoSEQ multiplex PCR; TCRdb's copy has only in-frame clones and leaves some out. The sample lists 200,000 to 250,000 clones; 83% were seen once. Source material: peripheral blood. The receptors shown here come from a woman between 25 and 40 years old with COVID-19, enrolled during active disease. Each CDR3 is given with its conserved first and last residue. The order of the fields is D gene, V gene, clone size, J gene, CDR3 protein, CDR3 DNA. D genes are given only for firm matches. Clone size is not always given. Where it is, it says once, few, many or a class for expanded clones.

TRBD1	TRBV7-2	.	TRBJ2-1	CASSLGTGGDEQFF	TGTGCCAGCAGCTTGGGGACAGGGGGGGATGAGCAGTTCTTC
TRBD2	TRBV27	.	TRBJ2-3	CASRPLAGGPLLLYF	TGTGCCAGCAGGCCATTAGCGGGAGGGCCTTTGCTTCTGTATTTT
.	TRBV28	.	TRBJ1-2	CASSLGGGRIYGYTF	TGTGCCAGCAGTTTAGGCGGCGGGCGGATCTATGGCTACACCTTC
.	TRBV5-4	.	TRBJ2-2	CASSLESQRANTGELFF	TGTGCCAGCAGCTTAGAGTCGCAGCGGGCGAACACCGGGGAGCTGTTTTTT
TRBD2	TRBV5-1	.	TRBJ2-1	CASKKGLEYNEQFF	TGCGCCAGCAAGAAGGGACTAGAATACAATGAGCAGTTCTTC
.	TRBV6-2/TRBV6-3	.	TRBJ2-5	CASSAERVDAGETQYF	TGTGCCAGCAGTGCGGAGAGGGTGGACGCCGGAGAGACCCAGTACTTC
.	TRBV30	.	TRBJ2-2	CAWSPQGFGELFF	TGTGCCTGGAGTCCTCAGGGATTCGGGGAGCTGTTTTTT
TRBD1	TRBV4-1	.	TRBJ1-5	CASSPRDRDQPQHF	TGCGCCAGCAGCCCCCGGGACAGGGATCAGCCCCAGCATTTT
.	TRBV27	once	TRBJ1-1	CASSWSPGVGAFF	TGTGCCAGCAGTTGGAGCCCAGGGGTAGGAGCTTTCTTT
.	TRBV28	.	TRBJ1-1	CASTYPLGGTEAFF	TGTGCCAGCACCTACCCCCTAGGGGGCACTGAAGCTTTCTTT
TRBD1	TRBV29-1	once	TRBJ2-2	CSVDRGPGTGELFF	TGCAGCGTTGACAGGGGGCCGGGCACCGGGGAGCTGTTTTTT
.	TRBV14	.	TRBJ2-7	CASSQNVARGDEQYF	TGTGCCAGCAGCCAAAACGTAGCAAGGGGCGACGAGCAGTACTTC
.	TRBV7-9	once	TRBJ1-2	CASSLTGTNYGYTF	TGTGCCAGCAGCTTGACGGGAACTAACTATGGCTACACCTTC
.	TRBV30	.	TRBJ2-5	CAWSVQLGGRETQYF	TGTGCCTGGAGTGTACAACTAGGTGGACGAGAGACCCAGTACTTC
.	TRBV5-1	.	TRBJ2-5	CASSLGTVQETQYF	TGCGCCAGCAGCTTGGGGACAGTCCAAGAGACCCAGTACTTC
.	TRBV6-6	.	TRBJ2-3	CASSPGFADTQYF	TGTGCCAGCAGCCCGGGGTTTGCTGATACGCAGTATTTT
.	TRBV5-1	.	TRBJ2-1	CASSFVGGAYNEQFF	TGCGCCAGCAGCTTTGTTGGGGGCGCCTACAATGAGCAGTTCTTC
TRBD1	TRBV28	.	TRBJ2-1	CASRDRGQGSEQFF	TGTGCCAGCAGGGACCGGGGACAGGGCAGTGAGCAGTTCTTC
TRBD2	TRBV24-1	few	TRBJ2-5	CATSGGTSGDQETQYF	TGTGCCACCAGTGGGGGGACTAGCGGTGATCAAGAGACCCAGTACTTC
TRBD1	TRBV6-5	.	TRBJ1-2	CASSSRQGLSYTF	TGTGCCAGCAGTTCCCGACAGGGTCTAAGCTACACCTTC
.	TRBV3-1/TRBV3-2	.	TRBJ1-5	CASSQEMPGEYSNQPQHF	TGTGCCAGCAGCCAAGAGATGCCAGGGGAGTATAGCAATCAGCCCCAGCATTTT
.	TRBV5-1	.	TRBJ2-3	CASSFDSTDTQYF	TGCGCCAGCAGCTTCGACAGTACAGATACGCAGTATTTT
TRBD1	TRBV30	.	TRBJ1-2	CAWRRDRDYGYTF	TGTGCCTGGAGGAGGGACAGAGATTATGGCTACACCTTC
TRBD2	TRBV7-3	.	TRBJ2-3	CASSEGRGRYTQYF	TGTGCCAGCAGCGAAGGGAGGGGTCGATATACGCAGTATTTT
TRBD1	TRBV29-1	.	TRBJ1-4	CSVVLGQGRREKLFF	TGCAGCGTTGTCCTCGGACAGGGGAGGAGGGAAAAACTGTTTTTT
.	TRBV20-1	.	TRBJ2-3	CSARPGDTQYF	TGCAGTGCTAGACCGGGAGATACGCAGTATTTT
TRBD1	TRBV2	.	TRBJ2-1	CAIGQVANEQFF	TGTGCCATCGGACAGGTGGCGAATGAGCAGTTCTTC
.	TRBV29-1	.	TRBJ2-5	CSVEDPGSGEETQYF	TGCAGCGTTGAAGATCCAGGGTCGGGGGAAGAGACCCAGTACTTC
TRBD1	TRBV5-6	.	TRBJ1-2	CASSAAGTGPGYTF	TGTGCCAGCAGCGCCGCCGGGACAGGGCCTGGCTACACCTTC
.	TRBV6-2/TRBV6-3	.	TRBJ1-2	CASSYSKQDYGYTF	TGTGCCAGCAGTTACTCGAAGCAGGACTATGGCTACACCTTC
.	TRBV15	.	TRBJ2-3	CATSGLQGGGITDTQYF	TGTGCCACCAGCGGACTCCAGGGTGGGGGGATCACAGATACGCAGTATTTT
TRBD2	TRBV18	.	TRBJ2-3	CASSPPSGGSDTQYF	TGTGCCAGCTCACCACCTAGCGGGGGCTCAGATACGCAGTATTTT
.	TRBV5-6	.	TRBJ1-2	CASSLRGRGHGYTF	TGTGCCAGCAGCTTGCGTGGCAGGGGCCATGGCTACACCTTC
TRBD1	TRBV7-2	.	TRBJ1-4	CASSLRQGAGEKLFF	TGTGCCAGCAGCTTACGCCAGGGGGCGGGTGAAAAACTGTTTTTT
TRBD1	TRBV10-3	.	TRBJ1-5	CAISAGQEENQPQHF	TGTGCCATCAGCGCTGGACAGGAGGAAAATCAGCCCCAGCATTTT
.	TRBV18	.	TRBJ1-2	CASSPSSSDGYTF	TGTGCCAGCTCACCATCTAGTTCTGATGGCTACACCTTC
TRBD2	TRBV25-1	.	TRBJ2-1	CASSGFGGAGGWNEQFF	TGTGCCAGCAGTGGGTTTGGAGGAGCGGGAGGGTGGAATGAGCAGTTCTTC
.	TRBV4-1	.	TRBJ1-2	CASSQDRTDNYGYTF	TGCGCCAGCAGCCAAGATCGGACAGATAACTATGGCTACACCTTC
TRBD1	TRBV9	.	TRBJ1-4	CASSLGTAPEKLFF	TGTGCCAGCAGCCTCGGGACAGCCCCCGAAAAACTGTTTTTT
.	TRBV13	.	TRBJ2-3	CASSFRRADTQYF	TGTGCCAGCAGCTTTCGGAGGGCAGATACGCAGTATTTT
.	TRBV13	.	TRBJ2-6	CASSTMTGDNVLTF	TGTGCCAGCAGCACCATGACGGGGGACAACGTCCTGACTTTC
.	TRBV2	.	TRBJ1-5	CASNMDSWGNQPQHF	TGTGCCAGCAATATGGACTCCTGGGGCAATCAGCCCCAGCATTTT
.	TRBV5-1	.	TRBJ1-4	CASSRQNPNEKLFF	TGCGCCAGCAGCCGACAGAATCCTAATGAAAAACTGTTTTTT
.	TRBV19	.	TRBJ1-1	CASRSGSTGVAFF	TGTGCCAGTAGGTCCGGGTCTACTGGTGTAGCTTTCTTT
TRBD1	TRBV15	.	TRBJ2-1	CATSSQGDEQFF	TGTGCCACCAGCAGTCAGGGGGATGAGCAGTTCTTC
TRBD2	TRBV7-2	once	TRBJ2-1	CASSALAGTRNEQFF	TGTGCCAGCAGCGCACTAGCGGGTACGCGCAATGAGCAGTTCTTC
TRBD1	TRBV5-5	.	TRBJ2-1	CASSSRTGAGNEQFF	TGTGCCAGCAGCTCGCGGACAGGGGCTGGGAATGAGCAGTTCTTC
.	TRBV7-7	.	TRBJ2-1	CASSLYGTRDEQFF	TGTGCCAGCAGCCTATACGGGACAAGGGATGAGCAGTTCTTC
TRBD2	TRBV2	.	TRBJ2-7	CASSETRAGVGEQYF	TGTGCCAGCAGTGAAACGAGAGCGGGAGTGGGCGAGCAGTACTTC
TRBD1	TRBV7-9	.	TRBJ1-2	CASSLDRGRSYGYTF	TGTGCCAGCAGCTTGGACAGGGGGCGCAGCTATGGCTACACCTTC
TRBD1	TRBV24-1	.	TRBJ2-2	CATSEAQGPNTGELFF	TGTGCCACCAGTGAGGCACAGGGGCCTAACACCGGGGAGCTGTTTTTT
.	TRBV20-1	.	TRBJ2-1	CSASGNEQGQFF	TGCAGTGCTAGTGGTAATGAGCAGGGGCAGTTCTTC
.	TRBV7-2	.	TRBJ2-7	CASRSGYEQYF	TGTGCCAGCAGGTCGGGCTACGAGCAGTACTTC
TRBD1	TRBV11-1	.	TRBJ1-3	CASSTSTGMNTIYF	TGTGCCAGCAGCACCTCGACAGGGATGAACACCATATATTTT
TRBD1	TRBV30	.	TRBJ1-2	CAWSRGQWGYGYTF	TGTGCCTGGAGCAGGGGACAGTGGGGCTATGGCTACACCTTC